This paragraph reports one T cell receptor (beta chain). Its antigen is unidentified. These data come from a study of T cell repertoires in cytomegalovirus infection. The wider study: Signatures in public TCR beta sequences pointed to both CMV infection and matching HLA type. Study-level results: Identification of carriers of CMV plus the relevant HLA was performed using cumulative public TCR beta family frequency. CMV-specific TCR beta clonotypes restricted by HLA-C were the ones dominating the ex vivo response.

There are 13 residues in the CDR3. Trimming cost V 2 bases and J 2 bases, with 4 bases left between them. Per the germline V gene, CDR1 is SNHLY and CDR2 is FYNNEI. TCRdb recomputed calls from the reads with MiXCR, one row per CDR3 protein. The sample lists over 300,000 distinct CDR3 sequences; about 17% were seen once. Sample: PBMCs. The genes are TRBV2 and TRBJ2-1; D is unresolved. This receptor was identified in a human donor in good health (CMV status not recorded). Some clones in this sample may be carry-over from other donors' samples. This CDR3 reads CASSESPYNEQFF. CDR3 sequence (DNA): TGTGCCAGCAGTGAAAGCCCCTACAATGAGCAGTTCTTC.